The 28 T cell receptor beta chains below all came from one sample that was sequenced in a study of T cell repertoires in cytomegalovirus infection. TCRdb called the reads again in MiXCR, with one record for every CDR3 protein. The sample shows about 52,000 distinct CDR3 sequences, about 20% of them seen only once. What these receptors recognize is not known. Material: CD8+ T cells from cultured PBMCs, obtained from culture after CMV antigen stimulation. The receptors come from a human donor in good health (CMV status not recorded). Some clones in this sample may be carry-over from other donors' samples.

This rearrangement joins TRBV11-2 to TRBJ2-1, with 8 bases matching TRBD2. The germline V gene has CDR1 SGHAT and CDR2 FQNNGV. V lost 1 base, J lost 0 bases, and 2 bases stayed unmatched. The CDR3 has 16 residues. The CDR3 reads CASSLVRGGSYNEQFF. As DNA, the CDR3 is TGTGCCAGCAGCTTAGTACGGGGGGGCTCCTACAATGAGCAGTTCTTC. Variable domain in full (rest from reference TRBV11-2 and TRBJ2-1): EAGVAQSPRYKIIEKRQSVAFWCNPISGHATLYWYQQILGQGPKLLIQFQNNGVVDDSQLPKDRFSAERLKGVDSTLKIQPAKLEDSAVYLCASSLVRGGSYNEQFFGPGTRLTVL.

The V and J genes are TRBV11-2 and TRBJ2-1; D gene ambiguous. The germline V and J ends were trimmed by 3 bases and 6 bases, with 12 bases remaining between them. This CDR3 contains 14 residues. The germline gives CDR1 SGHAT, CDR2 FQNNGV. The CDR3 DNA is TGTGCCAGCAGCTTCCCAGAGCTACTCAATGAGCAGTTCTTC. Translated: CASSFPELLNEQFF.

The rearrangement links TRBV6-5 to TRBJ1-4, with 11 positions matching TRBD1. The germline CDR1 and CDR2 sequences are MNHEY and SVGAGI. Unmatched junction bases numbered 6, after V lost 2 bases and J lost 7 bases. The CDR3 totals 16 residues. The CDR3 nucleotides read TGTGCCAGCAGTTACGAACCCGGGACAGGGGGTGAAAAACTGTTTTTT. Translation gives CASSYEPGTGGEKLFF.

The chain joins TRBV2 to TRBJ1-2; a possible D gene is TRBD1 (5 bases). Germline V lookup: CDR1 SNHLY, CDR2 FYNNEI. V dropped 6 bases and J dropped 7 bases, with 24 bases sitting between them. There are 16 residues in the CDR3. CDR3 residues: CASRPARQGVSFGYTF. CDR3 DNA: TGTGCCAGCAGACCCGCTAGACAAGGGGTTTCATTTGGCTACACCTTC.

This clonotype has just a few counts. The J gene is TRBJ1-4, the V gene TRBV15, with D perhaps TRBD1 (5 bases). The CDR3 runs to 16 residues. V was trimmed by 2 bases and J by 8 bases, leaving 18 bases between them. The V gene's germline CDR1 is LNHNV and CDR2 YYDKDF (reference sequence). CDR3 nucleotide sequence: TGTGCCACCAGCAGACACCCAGGCGGGACCGTGGAAAAACTGTTTTTT. This encodes CATSRHPGGTVEKLFF.

This chain connects TRBV7-8 to TRBJ2-7; D may be TRBD2 (6 bases). The ends were cut back, 5 bases at V and 0 bases at J, with 14 bases in the middle. Germline V CDR1 and CDR2: SGHVS, FQNEAQ. This CDR3 is 15 amino acids long. The CDR3 nucleotides read TGTGCCAGCAGCCTCGAGGAGGGTATCTCCTACGAGCAGTACTTC. Residues: CASSLEEGISYEQYF. Supplemented by reference TRBV7-8 and TRBJ2-7, the full variable domain reads GAGVSQSPRYKVAKRGQDVALRCDPISGHVSLFWYQQALGQGPEFLTYFQNEAQLDKSGLPSDRFFAERPEGSVSTLKIQRTQQEDSAVYLCASSLEEGISYEQYFGPGTRLTVT.

The chain recombines TRBV4-1 with TRBJ2-3; 13 nucleotides match TRBD2. CDR3 size: 18 residues. Trimming cost V 4 bases and J 3 bases; bases outside gene matches: 10. The V gene's germline CDR1 is MGHRA and CDR2 YSYEKL. CDR3 bases: TGCGCCAGCAGCCGTCGGACTAGCGGGGGAGAGGTTACAGATACGCAGTATTTT. It encodes CASSRRTSGGEVTDTQYF.

This chain links TRBV7-2 with TRBJ2-3; the match to TRBD1 covers 8 bases. Per the germline V gene, CDR1 is SGHTA and CDR2 is FQGNSA. The V gene end was trimmed by 5 bases and the J gene end by 4 bases; junction bases not matched to a gene: 5. CDR3 length: 14 residues. The DNA for the CDR3 is TGTGCCAGCAGCCCCGTGACAGGGGCAGATACGCAGTATTTT. This codes for CASSPVTGADTQYF.

This clonotype was recorded at least ten times. This sequence joins TRBV7-8 and TRBJ1-1; TRBD1 might be the D (6 bases). The V end lost 3 bases, the J end lost 1 base, and 18 bases lay between the germline ends. This CDR3 has 17 residues. Germline V gives CDR1 SGHVS, CDR2 FQNEAQ. The CDR3 protein is CASSFPREGVKNTEAFF. The DNA of the CDR3 is TGTGCCAGCAGCTTCCCGAGAGAGGGGGTTAAGAACACTGAAGCTTTCTTT.

The V and J genes are TRBV6-2 or TRBV6-3 and TRBJ2-7; D not certain. The CDR3 totals 11 residues. V lost 2 bases and J lost 2, with 1 base in between. Germline V gives CDR1 MNHEY, CDR2 SVGEGT. CDR3 sequence: CASSYAYEQYF. In nucleotides, the CDR3 is TGTGCCAGCAGTTACGCCTACGAGCAGTACTTC.

This clonotype has more than one count but fewer than ten. The chain recombines TRBV7-2 with TRBJ2-7, with 8 bases aligning to TRBD2. CDR3 length: 19 residues. With 1 base clipped from V and 3 bases from J, the junction kept 17 bases outside the gene matches. Per the germline V gene, CDR1 is SGHTA and CDR2 is FQGNSA. The CDR3 DNA sequence: TGTGCCAGCAGCTTAGGTCATGGGACGGGCGGGGGGCCTCTCTACGAGCAGTACTTC. This codes for CASSLGHGTGGGPLYEQYF.

Details on this clonotype: A read error may be the cause here, since a much bigger clone is one base away. The chain combines TRBV12-5 with TRBJ2-1; D tentatively reads TRBD1 or TRBD2 (5 bases each). This CDR3 spans 16 amino acids. Trimming pared 2 bases from V and 5 bases from J, leaving 16 bases between. From germline, CDR1 is LGHNT and CDR2 FRNRAP. The CDR3 DNA sequence: TGTGCTAGTGGTTTGAGAGGGGCTCTAATTAACAATGAGCAGTTCTTC. Its protein is CASGLRGALINNEQFF.

The V and J genes are TRBV7-2 and TRBJ1-5; perhaps TRBD1 as D (5 bases). The germline V gene has CDR1 SGHTA and CDR2 FQGNSA. The CDR3 extends over 14 amino acids. The V end lost 4 bases, the J end lost 3 bases, and 10 bases lay between the germline ends. This CDR3 reads CASSWDADNQPQHF. CDR3 nucleotides: TGTGCCAGCAGCTGGGACGCTGACAATCAGCCCCAGCATTTT.

J is TRBJ1-2 and V is TRBV7-8; 7 bases are shared with TRBD1. Germline V lookup: CDR1 SGHVS, CDR2 FQNEAQ. Losses at the gene ends were 4 bases for V and 0 bases for J; bases not matched to a gene: 5. This CDR3 contains 15 residues. The CDR3 DNA reads TGTGCCAGCAGCTCAGGGGGGGGAGCTAACTATGGCTACACCTTC. Translation gives CASSSGGGANYGYTF.

The chain recombines TRBV19 with TRBJ2-4; D not resolved. Germline CDR1 reads LNHDA; CDR2 reads SQIVND (reference sequence). The CDR3 contains 12 residues. V was clipped by 5 bases and J by 5 bases, with 7 bases between them. CDR3 bases: TGTGCCAGTAGTTTTGATCAAAACATTCAGTACTTC. Amino acids: CASSFDQNIQYF.

This clonotype was found a few times. The rearrangement joins TRBV7-2 to TRBJ1-3; 7 bases fit TRBD1. Trimming at V came to 0 bases and at J to 4 bases, leaving 6 bases not matched to a gene. Germline loops: CDR1 SGHTA, CDR2 FQGNSA. The CDR3 contains 16 residues. CDR3 sequence reads: CASSLAPGTDGNTIYF. CDR3 in DNA: TGTGCCAGCAGCTTAGCCCCCGGGACAGACGGAAACACCATATATTTT.

This clonotype was detected a few times. This chain joins TRBV6-2 or TRBV6-3 and TRBJ2-5; perhaps TRBD2 as D (5 bases). The CDR3 is 13 residues long. V lost 6 bases to trimming and J lost 3 bases, with 11 bases between them. Per the germline V gene, CDR1 is MNHEY and CDR2 is SVGEGT. The CDR3 bases are TGTGCCAGCAGCCTAGCTTTTAAAGAGACCCAGTACTTC. Protein product: CASSLAFKETQYF.

The chain employs TRBV6-6 and TRBJ2-3; D not certain. Germline V lookup: CDR1 MNHNY, CDR2 SVGAGI (reference sequence). The CDR3 loop spans 15 amino acids. Deletions cut 3 bases from V and 2 bases from J, with 12 bases between. The CDR3 DNA follows: TGTGCCAGCAGTTATAGGCCCCCTCCCACAGATACGCAGTATTTT. It yields the protein CASSYRPPPTDTQYF.

The V and J genes are TRBV6-6 and TRBJ1-1, with a tentative D call TRBD1 (5 bases). Trimming left V 6 bases short and J 0 bases short, with 17 bases between. The CDR3 length is 16 residues. Germline CDR1 reads MNHNY; CDR2 reads SVGAGI (reference sequence). As DNA, the CDR3 is TGTGCCAGCAGCCTAGGGGTGAGTGTTTTGAACACTGAAGCTTTCTTT. Its translation is CASSLGVSVLNTEAFF.

The chain carries TRBV27 and TRBJ1-1, with 12 bases matching TRBD1. This CDR3 is built from 16 residues. The J segment lost 7 bases and the V segment lost 5 bases, leaving 11 bases of the junction unmatched. Germline V CDR1 and CDR2: MNHEY, SMNVEV (reference sequence). CDR3 nucleotide sequence: TGTGCCAGCAGTCCAGGGACAGGGGGCTTAAATGGTGAAGCTTTCTTT. It translates to CASSPGTGGLNGEAFF.

This sequence joins TRBV12-3 or TRBV12-4 and TRBJ1-3; D is ambiguous. This CDR3 has 15 amino acids. V shed 1 base and J shed 0 bases, with 7 bases lying between them. CDR3 protein: CASSLGPSSGNTIYF. The CDR3 region has the DNA TGTGCCAGCAGTTTAGGCCCGAGCTCTGGAAACACCATATATTTT.

V and J are TRBV6-6 and TRBJ1-4; D gene unclear. From germline, CDR1 is MNHNY and CDR2 SVGAGI (reference sequence). V was shortened by 7 bases and J by 8 bases, with 8 bases between the two germline ends. The CDR3 has 11 amino acids. The CDR3 coding sequence is TGTGCCAGCACCACGGGGGAAAAACTGTTTTTT. Translated: CASTTGEKLFF.

This clonotype has only a few counts. The gene calls are TRBV27 and TRBJ2-2; D gene unclear. V dropped 2 bases and J dropped 7 bases, with 5 bases sitting between them. Germline lookup yields CDR1 MNHEY and CDR2 SMNVEV (reference sequence). The CDR3 is made up of 12 amino acids. In DNA form, the CDR3 reads TGTGCCAGCAGTTTACCCCTCGGGGAGCTGTTTTTT. Protein: CASSLPLGELFF.

The chain couples TRBV12-3 or TRBV12-4 to TRBJ2-2; D remains unclear. This CDR3 comprises 16 residues. V lost 6 bases to trimming and J lost 4 bases, with 18 bases between them. The CDR3 region has the DNA TGTGCCAGCAGCTTAACTTTGGGGTTCACCACCGGGGAGCTGTTTTTT. Its translation: CASSLTLGFTTGELFF.

This clonotype was observed a handful of times. This chain links TRBV7-9 with TRBJ2-7, with TRBD2 matching 8 bases. The germline gives CDR1 SEHNR, CDR2 FQNEAQ (reference sequence). The CDR3 consists of 16 residues. Losses at the gene ends were 4 bases for V and 0 bases for J; bases not matched to a gene: 8. Written as DNA, the CDR3 is TGTGCCAGCAGCTCCAGCGGGGGTCCCAACTCCTACGAGCAGTACTTC. Translated: CASSSSGGPNSYEQYF. The full variable domain, completed using reference TRBV7-9 and TRBJ2-7, is DTGVSQNPRHKITKRGQNVTFRCDPISEHNRLYWYRQTLGQGPEFLTYFQNEAQLEKSRLLSDRFSAERPKGSFSTLEIQRTEQGDSAMYLCASSSSGGPNSYEQYFGPGTRLTVT.

This chain connects TRBV10-3 to TRBJ2-7; perhaps TRBD1 as D (5 bases). Germline CDR1 ENHRY, CDR2 SYGVKD. This CDR3 spans 18 amino acids. V dropped 0 bases and J dropped 7 bases, with 25 bases sitting between them. The CDR3 nucleotides are TGTGCCATCAGTGAGTCGACTCATGGACAACGTCCCTCGCGGGAGCAGTACTTC. Its protein product is CAISESTHGQRPSREQYF.

The J gene is TRBJ1-1, the V gene TRBV11-2; D unresolved. V was pared by 0 bases and J by 3 bases, with 11 bases between. The length of the CDR3 is 15 residues. CDR1 is SGHAT and CDR2 is FQNNGV in the germline V gene. CDR3: CASSLDGVEYTEAFF. CDR3 nucleotides: TGTGCCAGCAGCTTAGACGGCGTTGAGTACACTGAAGCTTTCTTT.

V gene TRBV19 combines with J gene TRBJ1-1; D is possibly TRBD1 (6 bases). CDR1 is LNHDA, CDR2 SQIVND, per germline (reference sequence). V shed 1 base and J shed 4 bases, with 7 bases lying between them. The CDR3 is made up of 13 amino acids. CDR3 amino acids: CASSIVRGTEAFF. DNA for the CDR3: TGTGCCAGTAGTATAGTCAGGGGCACTGAAGCTTTCTTT.